What follows describes a single T cell receptor beta chain. This specimen comes from a study of control samples from healthy donors and cancer patients. TCRdb's copy holds only in-frame clones and misses some; the assay was immunoSEQ multiplex PCR. In the table there are around 100,000 clones, 88% of which are singletons. What was sequenced was blood. This clonotype was sampled from a man aged 25 to 45 in good health.

The CDR3 DNA reads as TGTGCCACCAGGGGCGGAGTGACTTACAATGAGCAGTTCTTC. Encoded protein: CATRGGVTYNEQFF. J is TRBJ2-1 and V is TRBV15, with D unresolved. V was clipped by 6 bases and J by 4 bases, with 13 bases between them. The CDR3 contains 14 residues. Germline V gives CDR1 LNHNV, CDR2 YYDKDF (reference sequence).